Detailed here is one T cell receptor beta chain. Its specificity is unknown. This table comes from immunoSEQ multiplex PCR, and its TCRdb copy is limited to in-frame clones, with some not included. The sample shows 240,000 or so clones, 80% to 85% of them seen only once. Germline assignment: CDR1 LGHNA and CDR2 YNFKEQ. V shed 0 bases and J shed 3 bases, with 8 bases lying between them. This CDR3 has 14 amino acids. The entry originates in a study of Tregs in tolerant kidney transplant recipients. Findings and caveats of the study: This study did not directly address biological reproducibility. Few patients were studied, so findings need validation in larger groups.

Material for sequencing was CD4+ T cells from blood. The source is a human donor in good health. The V gene is TRBV4-2, the J gene TRBJ1-2, with unresolved D. CDR3 in DNA: TGTGCCAGCAGCCAAGAAAATCCGGACTATGGCTACACCTTC. Its protein is CASSQENPDYGYTF.